The next 11 T cell receptor beta chains were all read from a single sample in a study of blood T cell repertoires in COVID-19. Generated by immunoSEQ multiplex PCR, the TCRdb table keeps only in-frame clones and is missing some. The sample gives tens of thousands of clones, 87% of which show up once; about 15% is in the top ten. Sequenced input: peripheral blood. All receptors come from a male donor with acute or convalescent COVID-19.

The chain carries TRBV7-9 and TRBJ2-5, with 7 bases that match TRBD1. Losses at the gene ends were 5 bases for V and 3 bases for J; bases not matched to a gene: 3. In germline, CDR1 is SEHNR, CDR2 FQNEAQ (reference sequence). This CDR3 region has 13 residues. The CDR3 DNA reads as TGTGCCAGCAGCCCGGGGACAGAAGAGACCCAGTACTTC. The encoded protein is CASSPGTEETQYF.

This clone was counted a few times. The genes are TRBV5-1 and TRBJ1-2; 8 positions agree with TRBD1. CDR1 is SGHRS and CDR2 is YFSETQ in the germline V gene. Trimming removed 3 bases from V and 4 bases from J; junction bases left unmatched: 11. This CDR3 is 16 amino acids long. CDR3 nucleotides: TGCGCCAGCAGCTCCCCCGACAGGGGCCCTGGCTATGGCTACACCTTC. The encoded protein is CASSSPDRGPGYGYTF.

This clone has just a few counts. J is TRBJ2-7 and V is TRBV6-6; TRBD1 matches 9 bases. After removal of 6 bases from V and 6 bases from J, the junction contained 6 bases not matched to a gene. The germline V gene has CDR1 MNHNY and CDR2 SVGAGI (reference sequence). The length of the CDR3 is 13 residues. CDR3 coding DNA: TGTGCCAGCAGCCAACAGGGGGCTGGCGAGCAGTACTTC. It specifies CASSQQGAGEQYF.

This clone was counted a single time. The chain has TRBV7-6 and TRBJ1-1; 7 nucleotides line up with TRBD1. The V gene end was trimmed by 5 bases and the J gene end by 4 bases; junction bases not matched to a gene: 13. Germline V gives CDR1 SGHVS, CDR2 FNYEAQ. The CDR3 has 16 amino acids. The CDR3 sequence: CASSPRQGARGTEAFF. The CDR3 DNA follows: TGTGCCAGCAGCCCGAGACAGGGTGCGCGGGGCACTGAAGCTTTCTTT.

The chain recombines TRBV18 with TRBJ1-5, with 7 bases that match TRBD1. Trimming removed 0 bases from V and 3 bases from J; junction bases left unmatched: 5. There are 16 residues in the CDR3. Per germline, CDR1 KGHSH and CDR2 LQKENI. The CDR3 DNA is TGTGCCAGCTCACCACCGAACAGGGGAAACAATCAGCCCCAGCATTTT. This sequence encodes CASSPPNRGNNQPQHF.

The chain links TRBV6-6 to TRBJ1-2, with no clear D. CDR1 and CDR2 from the germline V gene are MNHNY and SVGAGI (reference sequence). The CDR3 is made up of 14 amino acids. The V end was cut by 0 bases, the J end by 8 bases, with 13 bases between. The CDR3 spells CASSYSRAEDGYTF. CDR3 DNA: TGTGCCAGCAGTTACTCGAGGGCGGAGGACGGCTACACCTTC.

V gene TRBV21-1 combines with J gene TRBJ1-4; the table calls TRBD1, which could not be checked here. TRBV21-1 constitutes a pseudogene. This CDR3 is built from 15 residues. CDR3 sequence: CASSKRGRTPEKLFF. The CDR3 DNA reads TGTGCCAGCAGCAAAAGGGGCCGGACGCCTGAAAAACTGTTTTTT.

The CDR3 region is CAWTSGTGYNSPLHF. As DNA, the CDR3 is TGTGCCTGGACTTCCGGGACAGGTTATAATTCACCCCTCCACTTT. The chain combines TRBV30 with TRBJ1-6, with 8 nucleotides matching TRBD1. Germline V CDR1 and CDR2: GTSNPN, SVGIG (reference sequence). This CDR3 is 15 amino acids long. Germline trimming cut 4 bases from V and 4 bases from J; bases unmatched to any gene: 6.

This chain links TRBV7-2 with TRBJ2-5, with a possible D match to TRBD2 (6 bases). V was trimmed by 4 bases and J by 3 bases, leaving 12 bases between them. The CDR3 runs to 14 residues. Germline CDR1 SGHTA, CDR2 FQGNSA. CDR3 in amino acids: CASSSGVAEETQYF. For the CDR3, the DNA is TGTGCCAGCAGCTCGGGGGTGGCTGAAGAGACCCAGTACTTC.

The chain employs TRBV7-2 and TRBJ2-1; 9 bases fit TRBD2. The germline V gene has CDR1 SGHTA and CDR2 FQGNSA. The CDR3 runs to 17 residues. V shed 4 bases and J 7 bases; nucleotides not matched to a gene: 14. DNA of the CDR3: TGTGCCAGCAGCTCGCCTCCCGGGACTAGCCCGATTAATGAGCAGTTCTTC. It is translated as CASSSPPGTSPINEQFF.

J is TRBJ2-2 and V is TRBV6-2 or TRBV6-3; TRBD2 aligns across 13 bases. Germline V gene lookup returns CDR1 MNHEY and CDR2 SVGEGT. V was clipped by 1 base and J by 0 bases; unmatched bases: 2. The CDR3 totals 18 residues. In nucleotides, the CDR3 is TGTGCCAGCAGTTACTTCGGGACTAGCGGGGCGAACACCGGGGAGCTGTTTTTT. It yields the protein CASSYFGTSGANTGELFF.